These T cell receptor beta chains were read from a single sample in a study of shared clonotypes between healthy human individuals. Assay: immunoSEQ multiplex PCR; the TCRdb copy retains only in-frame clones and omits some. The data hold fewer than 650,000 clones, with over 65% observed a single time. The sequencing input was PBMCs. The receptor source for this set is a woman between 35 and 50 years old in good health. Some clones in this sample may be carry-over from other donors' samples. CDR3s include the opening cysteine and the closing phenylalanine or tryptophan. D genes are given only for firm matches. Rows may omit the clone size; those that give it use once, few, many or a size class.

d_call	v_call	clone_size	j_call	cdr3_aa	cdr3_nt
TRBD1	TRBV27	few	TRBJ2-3	CASSVQGAGRDTQYF	TGTGCCAGCAGCGTCCAGGGGGCAGGGCGAGATACGCAGTATTTT
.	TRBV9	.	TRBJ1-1	CASSVDSLSNTEAFF	TGTGCCAGCAGCGTCGATTCCTTATCGAACACTGAAGCTTTCTTT
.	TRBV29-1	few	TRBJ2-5	CSVETSTETQYF	TGCAGCGTTGAAACTAGTACGGAGACCCAGTACTTC
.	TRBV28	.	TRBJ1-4	CASSLGGYGGTTNEKLFF	TGTGCCAGCAGTTTAGGGGGGTACGGGGGCACAACTAATGAAAAACTGTTTTTT
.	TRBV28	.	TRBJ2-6	CASSFRGAYSGANVLTF	TGTGCCAGCAGTTTTAGGGGCGCCTACTCTGGGGCCAACGTCCTGACTTTC
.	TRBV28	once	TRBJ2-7	CASSSPSSYEQYF	TGTGCCAGCAGTTCCCCCAGCTCCTACGAGCAGTACTTC
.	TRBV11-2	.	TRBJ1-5	CASSLVGGNQPQHF	TGTGCCAGCAGCTTAGTGGGGGGCAATCAGCCCCAGCATTTT
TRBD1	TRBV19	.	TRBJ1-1	CASSTRGREAFF	TGTGCCAGTAGTACCAGGGGGCGCGAAGCTTTCTTT
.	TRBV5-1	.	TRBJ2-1	CASSLDGGSYNEQFF	TGCGCCAGCAGCTTGGACGGGGGCTCCTACAATGAGCAGTTCTTC
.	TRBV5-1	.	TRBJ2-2	CASSLGSGELFF	TGCGCCAGCAGCCTGGGGTCCGGGGAGCTGTTTTTT
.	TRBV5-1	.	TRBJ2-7	CASSFDSSAAYEQYF	TGCGCCAGCAGCTTCGATAGCAGTGCTGCCTACGAGCAGTACTTC
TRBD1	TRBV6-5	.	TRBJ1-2	CASSYLTGQGAYGYTF	TGTGCCAGCAGTTACCTCACTGGACAGGGGGCGTATGGCTACACCTTC
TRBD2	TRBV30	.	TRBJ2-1	CAWKLPGLAGGPNEQFF	TGTGCCTGGAAACTCCCGGGACTAGCGGGAGGGCCCAATGAGCAGTTCTTC
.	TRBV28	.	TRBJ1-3	CASRGTGNTIYF	TGTGCCAGCAGGGGGACCGGAAACACCATATATTTT
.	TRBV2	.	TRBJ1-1	CASSLQGNTEAFF	TGTGCCAGCAGTCTCCAGGGTAACACTGAAGCTTTCTTT
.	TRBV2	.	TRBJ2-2	CASKSGGGYTGELFF	TGTGCCAGCAAATCCGGCGGAGGCTACACCGGGGAGCTGTTTTTT
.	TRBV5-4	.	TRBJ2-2	CASSRDFAGELFF	TGTGCCAGCAGCCGGGATTTCGCCGGGGAGCTGTTTTTT
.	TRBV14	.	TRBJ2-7	CASSKTLYEQYF	TGTGCCAGCAGCAAGACTCTGTACGAGCAGTACTTC
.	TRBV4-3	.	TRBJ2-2	CASSQEGNSPWELFF	TGCGCCAGCAGCCAAGAGGGAAACAGTCCGTGGGAGCTGTTTTTT
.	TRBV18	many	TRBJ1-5	CASSPQGGNQPQHF	TGTGCCAGCTCTCCTCAGGGAGGCAATCAGCCCCAGCATTTT